The 26 T cell receptor beta chains given below trace back to one sample, sequenced in a study of Ad26.COV2.S vaccination and SARS-CoV-2 variants. Clones were read by immunoSEQ multiplex PCR, and TCRdb kept only the in-frame ones, dropping some. Counted here are more than 300,000 clones, about 86% occurring once; the ten biggest clones make up around 10%. Treatment noted: over 15 received Ad26.COV2.S at low or high dose, single or two shots; roughly 5 received placebo; per-sample allocation not given. On day 63 after the first injection, vaccine and placebo recipients gave samples. Sample: peripheral blood, taken in a trial of Ad26.COV2.S vaccine versus placebo. The receptor set was obtained from a person between 18 and 65 years old who received the Ad26.COV2.S COVID-19 vaccine or a placebo.

This chain uses TRBV7-8 with TRBJ2-7; 7 bases line up with TRBD2. CDR3 length equals 16 residues. Trimming took 5 bases from V and 7 from J; bases not matched to a gene: 17. The germline gives CDR1 SGHVS, CDR2 FQNEAQ. The CDR3: CASSPPAGRVSGEQYF. The CDR3 nucleotides are TGTGCCAGCAGCCCCCCAGCGGGGAGGGTCTCTGGGGAGCAGTACTTC.

This clone is deemed medium-sized. This chain links TRBV7-9 with TRBJ1-1; perhaps TRBD1 as D (5 bases). Looked up from germline, CDR1 is SEHNR and CDR2 is FQNEAQ (reference sequence). V dropped 5 bases and J dropped 6 bases, with 19 bases sitting between them. This CDR3 has 15 amino acids. CDR3 sequence: CASSLIPRGEPEAFF. The CDR3 bases are TGTGCCAGCAGCCTGATCCCGAGGGGCGAGCCTGAAGCTTTCTTT.

The rearrangement links TRBV5-6 to TRBJ2-7; the match to TRBD2 covers 7 bases. Per germline, CDR1 SGHDT and CDR2 YYEEEE. The CDR3 spans 15 residues. J was trimmed by 6 bases and V by 3 bases; bases with no gene match: 12. CDR3 nucleotide sequence: TGTGCCAGCAGCTACAGGAGCGGGGCCCGTGGCGAGCAGTACTTC. As protein: CASSYRSGARGEQYF.

This chain joins TRBV3-1 (or the pseudogene TRBV3-2) and TRBJ1-1; tentatively, D is TRBD1 (6 bases). The V end was cut by 3 bases, the J end by 8 bases, with 10 bases between. In germline, CDR1 is LGHDT, CDR2 YNNKEL (reference sequence). This CDR3 region has 12 residues. In nucleotides, the CDR3 is TGTGCCAGCAGCCAGCCCAGGGGCGAAGCTTTCTTT. Protein sequence: CASSQPRGEAFF.

J is TRBJ2-1 and V is TRBV4-1; D gene uncertain. V was shortened by 4 bases and J by 7 bases, with 20 bases between the two germline ends. Per the germline V gene, CDR1 is MGHRA and CDR2 is YSYEKL. This CDR3 spans 16 amino acids. The CDR3 loop reads CASSPSGGPRINEQFF. CDR3 DNA sequence: TGCGCCAGCAGCCCGTCAGGTGGACCTAGGATTAATGAGCAGTTCTTC.

The chain couples TRBV4-2 to TRBJ2-7; 7 bases map to TRBD2. This CDR3 has 14 residues. Germline loops: CDR1 LGHNA, CDR2 YNFKEQ. V was clipped by 3 bases and J by 4 bases; unmatched bases: 6. In nucleotides, the CDR3 is TGTGCCAGCAGCCAGGGGGACTACCAGTACGAGCAGTACTTC. Its protein is CASSQGDYQYEQYF.

This clone has just one count. The genes are TRBV30 and TRBJ2-5; D gene unclear. The germline gives CDR1 GTSNPN, CDR2 SVGIG (reference sequence). V shed 0 bases and J shed 3 bases, with 8 bases lying between them. This CDR3 contains 13 residues. The CDR3 DNA follows: TGTGCCTGGAGTGTACCCTATGAAGAGACCCAGTACTTC. Translating it yields CAWSVPYEETQYF.

The chain combines TRBV28 with TRBJ1-4; a possible D gene is TRBD1 (5 bases). Looked up from germline, CDR1 is MDHEN and CDR2 is SYDVKM. The CDR3 spans 15 residues. V was cut by 6 bases and J by 0 bases, with 11 bases left in between. In DNA form, the CDR3 reads TGTGCCAGCAGCCAGGGTTCTGCAACTAATGAAAAACTGTTTTTT. Protein sequence: CASSQGSATNEKLFF.

The chain is built from TRBV2 and TRBJ2-7; no clear D gene. V was pared by 4 bases and J by 6 bases, with 10 bases between. Germline values: CDR1 SNHLY, CDR2 FYNNEI. The length of the CDR3 is 12 residues. CDR3 protein: CASSGRYSEQYF. In DNA form, the CDR3 reads TGTGCCAGCAGTGGTCGGTACAGCGAGCAGTACTTC.

The V call is TRBV12-5, the J call TRBJ2-3, with D unclear. The V end was cut by 3 bases, the J end by 6 bases, with 13 bases between. The CDR3 runs to 14 residues. Germline V lookup: CDR1 LGHNT, CDR2 FRNRAP. The DNA of the CDR3 is TGTGCTAGTGGTTTCGGGCTCCCCGGGGATACGCAGTATTTT. This gives the protein CASGFGLPGDTQYF.

This clone was counted between two and nine times. The V call is TRBV2, the J call TRBJ1-2; a possible D gene is TRBD1 (5 bases). V was trimmed by 7 bases and J by 6 bases, leaving 18 bases between them. Germline CDR1 SNHLY, CDR2 FYNNEI. The CDR3 runs 14 residues. This CDR3 is CASKGTSFGNGYTF. CDR3 DNA sequence: TGTGCCAGCAAGGGGACTTCTTTCGGGAATGGCTACACCTTC.

The rearrangement links TRBV4-3 to TRBJ1-2; a possible D gene is TRBD1 (5 bases). CDR1 is LGHNA and CDR2 is YSLEER in the germline V gene. This CDR3 spans 12 amino acids. V was trimmed by 0 bases and J by 8 bases, leaving 7 bases between them. The CDR3 DNA is TGCGCCAGCAGCCAAGAGGGGCGGGGCTACACCTTC. Amino acids: CASSQEGRGYTF.

V is TRBV24-1 and J is TRBJ2-6, with D unresolved. Trimming pared 10 bases from V and 0 bases from J, leaving 15 bases between. There are 16 residues in the CDR3. From germline, CDR1 is KGHDR and CDR2 SFDVKD. Here the CDR3 reads CATAPDIYSGANVLTF. The CDR3 nucleotides read TGTGCCACTGCTCCCGACATCTACTCTGGGGCCAACGTCCTGACTTTC.

V gene TRBV6-1 combines with J gene TRBJ2-2; D not resolved. Germline V gene sequence: CDR1 MNHNS, CDR2 SASEGT. This CDR3 region has 15 residues. V lost 2 bases, J lost 3 bases, and 10 bases lay in between. The CDR3 loop is CASSEHAADTGELFF. As DNA, the CDR3 is TGTGCCAGCAGTGAACATGCGGCGGACACCGGGGAGCTGTTTTTT.

The chain has TRBV19 and TRBJ1-5, with a weak D call TRBD1 (5 bases). Germline V lookup: CDR1 LNHDA, CDR2 SQIVND (reference sequence). Trimming removed 4 bases from V and 11 bases from J, with 12 bases in between. The CDR3 is made up of 12 amino acids. The CDR3 spells CASSTHGGAQHF. CDR3 DNA sequence: TGTGCCAGTAGTACTCACGGGGGGGCCCAGCATTTT.

J is TRBJ1-2 and V is TRBV16; D remains ambiguous. Germline V CDR1 and CDR2: KGHSY, FQNENV. The CDR3 has 14 residues. Trimming removed 4 bases from V and 1 base from J, with 10 bases in between. CDR3 protein: CASSLEVRNYGYTF. For the CDR3, the DNA is TGTGCCAGCAGCCTCGAAGTTCGTAACTATGGCTACACCTTC.

As DNA, the CDR3 is TGTGCCAGCAGCCAGAGGACAGCTGCTACTGAAGCTTTCTTT. As protein: CASSQRTAATEAFF. V and J are TRBV14 and TRBJ1-1, with D possibly being TRBD1 (6 bases). Germline CDR1 SGHDN, CDR2 FVKESK. Trimming pared 3 bases from V and 5 bases from J, leaving 13 bases between. This CDR3 spans 14 amino acids.

The V and J genes are TRBV24-1 and TRBJ2-5; 10 bases are shared with TRBD1. V was pared by 5 bases and J by 4 bases, with 6 bases of the junction left unmatched. Germline V gene sequence: CDR1 KGHDR, CDR2 SFDVKD. The length of the CDR3 is 15 residues. Written as DNA, the CDR3 is TGTGCCACCAGTGCCCGGACAGGGGGGAGAGAGACCCAGTACTTC. It yields the protein CATSARTGGRETQYF.

This clone was observed a handful of times. The chain uses TRBV5-6 and TRBJ2-2, with no clear D. V lost 4 bases and J lost 1, with 5 bases in between. CDR1 is SGHDT and CDR2 is YYEEEE in the germline V gene. The CDR3 extends over 13 amino acids. The chain's CDR3 is CASSVLNTGELFF. Written as DNA, the CDR3 is TGTGCCAGCAGCGTATTGAACACCGGGGAGCTGTTTTTT.

This chain joins TRBV7-2 and TRBJ2-3, with D uncertain. Deletions cut 2 bases from V and 0 bases from J, with 12 bases between. CDR1 and CDR2 (germline): SGHTA, FQGNSA. The CDR3 totals 16 residues. The CDR3 nucleotides are TGTGCCAGCAGCTTAATGGTGACCCCTAGCACAGATACGCAGTATTTT. Encoded protein: CASSLMVTPSTDTQYF.

The rearrangement links TRBV28 to TRBJ2-2; maybe TRBD2 (5 bases). This CDR3 contains 14 residues. The V end lost 6 bases, the J end lost 7 bases, and 15 bases lay between the germline ends. Germline V gene lookup returns CDR1 MDHEN and CDR2 SYDVKM. CDR3 sequence (DNA): TGTGCCAGCAGCACCCTAGGGCGGGTCGGGGAGCTGTTTTTT. It translates to CASSTLGRVGELFF.

The chain uses TRBV4-3 and TRBJ1-2, with D possibly TRBD1 on 5 matching bases. This CDR3 has 15 residues. The V gene's germline CDR1 is LGHNA and CDR2 YSLEER. Trimming left V 0 bases short and J 0 bases short, with 8 bases between. The CDR3 DNA reads TGCGCCAGCAGCCAAGATGCGACAGCTAACTATGGCTACACCTTC. Translating gives CASSQDATANYGYTF.

The CDR3 nucleotides are TGTGCCAGCAGCAAAAGGGGCGCGGGGGGAACCAACGAGCAGTACTTC. This encodes CASSKRGAGGTNEQYF. V gene TRBV3-1 (or the pseudogene TRBV3-2) combines with J gene TRBJ2-7; the match to TRBD2 covers 8 bases. Germline CDR1 is LGHDT and CDR2 is YNNKEL (reference sequence). The CDR3 is 16 residues long. V trimming: 5 bases; J trimming: 5 bases; junction bases outside the gene matches: 14.

V gene TRBV7-2 combines with J gene TRBJ2-5; D call uncertain. Germline CDR1 reads SGHTA; CDR2 reads FQGNSA. The CDR3 length is 15 residues. V lost 0 bases to trimming and J lost 2 bases, with 10 bases between them. DNA for the CDR3: TGTGCCAGCAGCTTAGCGGGGTGGAGACAAGAGACCCAGTACTTC. It translates to CASSLAGWRQETQYF.

In nucleotides, the CDR3 is TGTGCCAGCAGTTACTACGACCGGGAGGCCCAGTACTTC. It codes for CASSYYDREAQYF. The chain is built from TRBV6-6 and TRBJ2-5, with 7 bases fitting TRBD2. Germline values: CDR1 MNHNY, CDR2 SVGAGI (reference sequence). There are 13 residues in the CDR3. V shed 1 base, J shed 9 bases, and the junction held 5 bases outside the gene matches.

The J gene is TRBJ1-5, the V gene TRBV28; D remains ambiguous. The CDR3 sequence is 15 residues long. From germline, CDR1 is MDHEN and CDR2 SYDVKM. V lost 3 bases and J lost 0, with 9 bases in between. The DNA of the CDR3 is TGTGCCAGCAGTTTTAGGCAGCTTAGCAATCAGCCCCAGCATTTT. Amino acids: CASSFRQLSNQPQHF.